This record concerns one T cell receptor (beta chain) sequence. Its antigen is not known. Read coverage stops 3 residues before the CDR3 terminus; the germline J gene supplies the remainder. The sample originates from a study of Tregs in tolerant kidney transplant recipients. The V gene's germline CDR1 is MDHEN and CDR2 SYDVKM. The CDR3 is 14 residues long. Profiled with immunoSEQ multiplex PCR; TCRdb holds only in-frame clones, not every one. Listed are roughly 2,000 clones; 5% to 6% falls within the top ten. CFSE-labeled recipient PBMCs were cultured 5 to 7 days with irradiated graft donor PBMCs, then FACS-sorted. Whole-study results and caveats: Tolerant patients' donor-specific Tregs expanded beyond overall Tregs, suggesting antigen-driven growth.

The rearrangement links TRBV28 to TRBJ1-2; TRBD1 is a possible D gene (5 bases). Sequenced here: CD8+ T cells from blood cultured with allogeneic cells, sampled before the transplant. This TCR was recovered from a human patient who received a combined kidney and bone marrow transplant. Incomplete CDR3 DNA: TGTGCCAGCAGTAGCCCGCCGGGAGCAGGGGGC. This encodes CASSSPPGAGG. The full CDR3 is CASSSPPGAGGYTF.